Each of the 16 T cell receptor beta chains below was sequenced from the same sample in a study of T cell changes during pregnancy in multiple sclerosis. Only in-frame clones appear in the TCRdb table, and some are missing; sequencing was by immunoSEQ multiplex PCR. The top ten hold 0.11% to 0.15% of the sample, which has about 75,000 clones, 90% to 95% seen once. Here the sequenced sample was CD4+ T cells from peripheral blood mononuclear cells, taken after pregnancy. The receptor set was obtained from a female donor with multiple sclerosis, enrolled in a pregnancy study.

This clone has a handful of counts. CDR3 bases: TGCAGCGTTGTCGTGGTAGGAGGTAGGACTGAAGCTTTCTTT. Its translation is CSVVVVGGRTEAFF. The gene calls are TRBV29-1 and TRBJ1-1, with D hard to call. Germline-derived CDR1 and CDR2 are SQVTM and ANQGSEA. Trimming left V 4 bases short and J 5 bases short, with 17 bases between. This CDR3 has 14 residues.

The chain uses TRBV15 and TRBJ1-1, with no clear D. Germline CDR1 reads LNHNV; CDR2 reads YYDKDF (reference sequence). CDR3 size: 14 residues. The ends were cut back, 0 bases at V and 1 base at J, with 6 bases in the middle. Here the CDR3 reads CATSRDRANTEAFF. The DNA for the CDR3 is TGTGCCACCAGCAGAGATAGAGCGAACACTGAAGCTTTCTTT.

The chain joins TRBV7-2 to TRBJ2-5; D may be TRBD2 (6 bases). CDR3 length: 13 amino acids. Germline CDR1 and CDR2: SGHTA and FQGNSA. V dropped 8 bases and J dropped 5 bases, with 15 bases sitting between them. The CDR3 coding sequence is TGTGCCAGCCGAGGAGGGGCCCGCGAGACCCAGTACTTC. The encoded protein is CASRGGARETQYF.

The CDR3 region has the DNA TGTGCCAGCTCAGGTGAACGCAATCAGCCCCAGCATTTT. Translation gives CASSGERNQPQHF. This chain uses TRBV6-1 with TRBJ1-5, with D hard to call. Per the germline V gene, CDR1 is MNHNS and CDR2 is SASEGT. There are 13 residues in the CDR3. V was pared by 8 bases and J by 2 bases, with 10 bases between.

The chain carries TRBV29-1 and TRBJ2-7; 9 nucleotides align to TRBD1. CDR3 length: 13 amino acids. The V gene end was trimmed by 6 bases and the J gene end by 0 bases; junction bases not matched to a gene: 3. Germline loops: CDR1 SQVTM, CDR2 ANQGSEA. This CDR3 is CSVGQGRSYEQYF. CDR3 nucleotides: TGCAGCGTGGGACAGGGACGCTCCTACGAGCAGTACTTC.

On this clone itself: One junction end disagrees with the germline gene, perhaps due to a read error. The chain links TRBV5-4 to TRBJ2-1; TRBD2 agrees at 10 bases. In germline, CDR1 is SGHNT, CDR2 YYREEE (reference sequence). The CDR3 runs to 15 residues. CDR3 sequence (DNA): TGTGCCAGCAGCTTGTCCGGGACTAGCGAGCTAAGGGGGGTCTTC. Amino acid sequence: CASSLSGTSELRGVF. Based on the CDR3 plus reference TRBV5-4 and TRBJ2-1, the full variable domain is ETGVTQSPTHLIKTRGQQVTLRCSSQSGHNTVSWYQQALGQGPQFIFQYYREEENGRGNFPPRFSGLQFPNYSSELNVNALELDDSALYLCASSLSGTSELRGVFGPGTRLTVL.

V is TRBV7-9 and J is TRBJ2-5; no reliable D call. V was pared by 2 bases and J by 0 bases, with 7 bases between. This CDR3 contains 14 residues. The germline gives CDR1 SEHNR, CDR2 FQNEAQ (reference sequence). The CDR3 protein is CASSLSLDQETQYF. In DNA, the CDR3 is TGTGCCAGCAGCTTATCCCTAGACCAAGAGACCCAGTACTTC.

The rearrangement links TRBV25-1 to TRBJ2-3; 9 nucleotides line up with TRBD2. Germline-derived CDR1 and CDR2 are MGHDK and SYGVNS. V dropped 3 bases and J dropped 0; count of bases not matched to a gene: 7. The CDR3 has 17 residues. The CDR3 bases are TGTGCCAGCAGTGATCCCTCTAGCGGGACTAGCACAGATACGCAGTATTTT. Its translation is CASSDPSSGTSTDTQYF. The full variable domain, rest sourced from reference TRBV25-1 and TRBJ2-3, is EADIYQTPRYLVIGTGKKITLECSQTMGHDKMYWYQQDPGMELHLIHYSYGVNSTEKGDLSSESTVSRIRTEHFPLTLESARPSHTSQYLCASSDPSSGTSTDTQYFGPGTRLTVL.

This clone was counted a few times. The chain couples TRBV28 to TRBJ2-1; unclear D gene. V lost 2 bases and J lost 3, with 5 bases in between. CDR1 is MDHEN and CDR2 is SYDVKM in the germline V gene. The CDR3 is 13 amino acids. CDR3 in amino acids: CASSLIGYNEQFF. CDR3 DNA: TGTGCCAGCAGTTTAATCGGCTACAATGAGCAGTTCTTC. The whole variable domain, remainder taken from reference TRBV28 and TRBJ2-1, is DVKVTQSSRYLVKRTGEKVFLECVQDMDHENMFWYRQDPGLGLRLIYFSYDVKMKEKGDIPEGYSVSREKKERFSLILESASTNQTSMYLCASSLIGYNEQFFGPGTRLTVL.

V and J are TRBV6-5 and TRBJ1-1, with 7 bases that match TRBD1. Per the germline V gene, CDR1 is MNHEY and CDR2 is SVGAGI. V lost 5 bases and J lost 6; bases outside the gene matches: 6. The CDR3 covers 13 residues. CDR3 coding DNA: TGTGCCAGCAGTGCCCAGGGGGACGCTGAAGCTTTCTTT. Its translation is CASSAQGDAEAFF.

The chain combines TRBV19 with TRBJ2-7; 7 nucleotides agree with TRBD1. Losses at the gene ends were 9 bases for V and 2 bases for J; bases not matched to a gene: 10. This CDR3 has 14 amino acids. Germline CDR1 and CDR2: LNHDA and SQIVND (reference sequence). CDR3 residues: CASRPGQKAYEQYF. DNA of the CDR3: TGTGCCAGCCGACCGGGACAGAAAGCCTACGAGCAGTACTTC. The entire variable domain, with the rest obtained from reference TRBV19 and TRBJ2-7, is as follows: DGGITQSPKYLFRKEGQNVTLSCEQNLNHDAMYWYRQDPGQGLRLIYYSQIVNDFQKGDIAEGYSVSREKKESFPLTVTSAQKNPTAFYLCASRPGQKAYEQYFGPGTRLTVT.

V usage is TRBV28 and J usage is TRBJ1-2; 7 nucleotides align to TRBD1. The V gene's germline CDR1 is MDHEN and CDR2 SYDVKM. This CDR3 comprises 12 residues. J was trimmed by 5 bases and V by 6 bases; bases with no gene match: 3. The CDR3 sequence is CASRGTEYGYTF. The CDR3, as DNA: TGTGCCAGCAGGGGGACAGAGTATGGCTACACCTTC.

The J gene is TRBJ1-4, the V gene TRBV15; a weak D match, TRBD1 (5 bases). The V end lost 0 bases, the J end lost 6 bases, and 11 bases lay between the germline ends. The CDR3 totals 15 residues. Germline V lookup: CDR1 LNHNV, CDR2 YYDKDF (reference sequence). CDR3 DNA: TGTGCCACCAGCAGAGATGGACACACAGATGAAAAACTGTTTTTT. Translating it yields CATSRDGHTDEKLFF.

The rearrangement uses TRBV28 and TRBJ1-5; D is unresolved. The CDR3 is 12 amino acids. The V and J ends lost 2 bases and 6 bases respectively, with 5 bases between them. The germline V gene encodes CDR1 MDHEN and CDR2 SYDVKM. The CDR3 spells CASSLPPQPQHF. Written as DNA, the CDR3 is TGTGCCAGCAGTTTACCTCCTCAGCCCCAGCATTTT.

The rearrangement joins TRBV30 to TRBJ2-7, with D perhaps matching TRBD1 (5 bases). Looked up from germline, CDR1 is GTSNPN and CDR2 is SVGIG (reference sequence). V shed 0 bases and J shed 6 bases, with 15 bases lying between them. This CDR3 is 14 amino acids long. As DNA, the CDR3 is TGTGCCTGGAGTGTTCTAGGGGCCCTGGGCGAGCAGTACTTC. Its translation is CAWSVLGALGEQYF. The variable domain in full, with the rest retrieved from reference TRBV30 and TRBJ2-7, is SQTIHQWPATLVQPVGSPLSLECTVEGTSNPNLYWYRQAAGRGLQLLFYSVGIGQISSEVPQNLSASRPQDRQFILSSKKLLLSDSGFYLCAWSVLGALGEQYFGPGTRLTVT.

This clone was picked up one time. The rearrangement joins TRBV18 to TRBJ2-3; D call uncertain. The CDR3 contains 16 residues. V was trimmed by 3 bases and J by 0 bases, leaving 13 bases between them. Germline values: CDR1 KGHSH, CDR2 LQKENI. CDR3 residues: CASSPLSGGSTDTQYF. The DNA of the CDR3 is TGTGCCAGCTCACCCCTGTCTGGCGGAAGCACAGATACGCAGTATTTT.